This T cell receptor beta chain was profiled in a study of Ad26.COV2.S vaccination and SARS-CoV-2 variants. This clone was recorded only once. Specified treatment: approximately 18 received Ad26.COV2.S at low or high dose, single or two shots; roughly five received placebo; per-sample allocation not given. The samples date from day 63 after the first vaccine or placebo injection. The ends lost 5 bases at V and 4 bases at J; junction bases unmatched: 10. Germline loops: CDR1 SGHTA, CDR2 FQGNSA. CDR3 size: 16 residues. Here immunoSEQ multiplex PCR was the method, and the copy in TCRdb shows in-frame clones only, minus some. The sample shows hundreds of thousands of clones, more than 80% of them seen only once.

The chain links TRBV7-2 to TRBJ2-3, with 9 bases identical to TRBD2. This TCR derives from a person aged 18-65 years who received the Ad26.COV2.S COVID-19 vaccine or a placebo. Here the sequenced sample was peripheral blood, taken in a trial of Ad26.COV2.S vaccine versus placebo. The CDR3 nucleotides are TGTGCCAGCAGCCCCGTGGCGGGAGGGAGGGCAGATACGCAGTATTTT. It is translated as CASSPVAGGRADTQYF.